These 21 T cell receptor beta chains came from one sample sequenced in a study of CDR3 diversity in severe acne (dated by TCRdb to about 2019). The receptor library was made with PCR. Sequencer: Illumina HiSeq 2000. The public reads were run again by TCRdb, first through fastp at Q25 and then through MiXCR, and only productive beta chains were kept. All rows with the same CDR3 protein become a single entry with the most common DNA and genes. This sample holds around 94,000 distinct CDR3 sequences; roughly 51% were observed only once. 9.5% to 15% of the sample is held by the ten biggest clonotypes. The sequenced material came from blood. These TCRs come from a male donor with acne.

To note about this clonotype: This may arise from a read error, as a much more abundant clone is one base away. The rearrangement joins TRBV5-4 to TRBJ2-7; 8 bases are a match to TRBD1. CDR3 length: 14 amino acids. Germline assignment: CDR1 SGHNT and CDR2 YYREEE (reference sequence). The CDR3 spells CASSTYGQGFEQCV. CDR3 coding DNA: TGTGCCAGCAGCACTTACGGACAGGGTTTCGAGCAGTGCGTC.

This clonotype was seen at least ten times. The rearrangement joins TRBV15 to TRBJ2-7; a weak D match, TRBD1 (6 bases). The V and J ends lost 1 base and 6 bases respectively, with 13 bases between them. The CDR3 has 14 residues. Germline CDR1 reads LNHNV; CDR2 reads YYDKDF (reference sequence). CDR3 DNA: TGTGCCACCAGCAGAGCCCCAGGGGAGTCCGAGCAGTACTTC. It is translated as CATSRAPGESEQYF.

The V call is TRBV5-1, the J call TRBJ1-6, with D maybe TRBD1 (6 bases). The CDR3 loop spans 16 amino acids. V was cut by 3 bases and J by 0 bases, with 10 bases left in between. The V gene's germline CDR1 is SGHRS and CDR2 YFSETQ. The CDR3: CASSSTGSSYNSPLHF. CDR3 bases: TGCGCCAGCAGCTCTACAGGGAGCTCCTATAATTCACCCCTCCACTTT.

The rearrangement links TRBV29-1 to TRBJ1-2, with 8 nucleotides matching TRBD1. CDR1 and CDR2 (germline): SQVTM, ANQGSEA. CDR3 length equals 13 residues. V was clipped by 6 bases and J by 2 bases; unmatched bases: 5. This CDR3 reads CSVRDRQNYGYTF. CDR3 DNA sequence: TGCAGCGTGCGGGACAGGCAAAACTATGGCTACACCTTC.

This clonotype was found once. This sequence joins TRBV9 and TRBJ2-7; TRBD1 matches 8 bases. The CDR3 has 15 residues. J was trimmed by 2 bases and V by 0 bases; bases with no gene match: 4. The germline V gene encodes CDR1 SGDLS and CDR2 YYNGEE. CDR3 sequence: CASSVASDRAYEQYF. For the CDR3, the DNA is TGTGCCAGCAGCGTAGCTTCGGACAGGGCCTACGAGCAGTACTTC.

This clonotype was picked up a small number of times. A much larger clonotype is one base distant, so this may be a read error. The V and J genes are TRBV20-1 and TRBJ1-6; no clear D gene. This CDR3 contains 14 residues. Germline V gene sequence: CDR1 DFQATT, CDR2 SNEGSKA (reference sequence). In DNA form, the CDR3 reads TGCAGTGCTAGAGAATCCTTTTTTAATCCACCCCTCCACTTT. This translates into CSARESFFNPPLHF.

This clonotype was observed a handful of times. This chain connects TRBV19 to TRBJ2-5; D unresolved. Trimming took 2 bases from V and 0 from J, leaving 7 bases between them. This CDR3 is 14 amino acids long. Germline loops: CDR1 LNHDA, CDR2 SQIVND (reference sequence). CDR3 DNA: TGTGCCAGTAGTATACGGCAATACCAAGAGACCCAGTACTTC. This encodes CASSIRQYQETQYF. Using reference TRBV19 and TRBJ2-5 for the parts outside the CDR3, the full variable domain is DGGITQSPKYLFRKEGQNVTLSCEQNLNHDAMYWYRQDPGQGLRLIYYSQIVNDFQKGDIAEGYSVSREKKESFPLTVTSAQKNPTAFYLCASSIRQYQETQYFGPGTRLLVL.

The chain carries TRBV7-3 and TRBJ2-5; TRBD1 might be the D (6 bases). CDR3 length equals 16 residues. Trimming cost V 3 bases and J 5 bases, with 19 bases left between them. Germline CDR1 SGHTA, CDR2 FQGTGA. The CDR3 protein is CASSLGAGDLWETQYF. CDR3 DNA sequence: TGTGCCAGCAGCTTGGGGGCAGGGGACCTGTGGGAGACCCAGTACTTC.

V usage is TRBV20-1 and J usage is TRBJ1-1, with a weak D call TRBD1 (6 bases). V lost 6 bases and J lost 4, with 12 bases in between. The CDR3 covers 12 residues. Germline lookup yields CDR1 DFQATT and CDR2 SNEGSKA (reference sequence). The CDR3 sequence: CSATDSGTEAFF. The DNA for the CDR3 is TGCAGTGCGACGGACAGTGGCACTGAAGCTTTCTTT.

J is TRBJ1-2 and V is TRBV7-8, with D unresolved. V shed 0 bases and J shed 8 bases, with 13 bases lying between them. CDR1 SGHVS and CDR2 FQNEAQ come from the germline V gene. The CDR3 has 14 residues. The CDR3 sequence: CASSLAPGSFGYTF. The CDR3 region has the DNA TGTGCCAGCAGCTTAGCTCCCGGGAGCTTCGGCTACACCTTC.

CDR3 in amino acids: CASSLSGGLAGAYEQYF. The CDR3 DNA is TGTGCCAGCAGTTTATCGGGGGGACTAGCGGGGGCCTACGAGCAGTACTTC. The V gene is TRBV27, the J gene TRBJ2-7; 14 bases line up with TRBD2. The V gene end was trimmed by 0 bases and the J gene end by 2 bases; junction bases not matched to a gene: 3. Germline lookup yields CDR1 MNHEY and CDR2 SMNVEV (reference sequence). The CDR3 spans 17 residues.

The chain couples TRBV19 to TRBJ2-7; 10 nucleotides match TRBD1. The V gene end was trimmed by 3 bases and the J gene end by 2 bases; junction bases not matched to a gene: 1. This CDR3 has 14 residues. CDR1 and CDR2 (germline): LNHDA, SQIVND (reference sequence). CDR3: CASSIGQGAYEQYF. CDR3 DNA: TGTGCCAGTAGTATTGGACAGGGGGCCTACGAGCAGTACTTC.

The sample holds many counts of this clonotype. The chain employs TRBV5-1 and TRBJ1-2; unclear D gene. The CDR3 has 15 residues. The germline V gene encodes CDR1 SGHRS and CDR2 YFSETQ. V was cut by 0 bases and J by 0 bases, with 9 bases left in between. The CDR3 reads CASSLEGEANYGYTF. DNA of the CDR3: TGCGCCAGCAGCTTGGAAGGAGAAGCTAACTATGGCTACACCTTC. Combining the CDR3 with reference TRBV5-1 and TRBJ1-2 gives the whole variable domain KAGVTQTPRYLIKTRGQQVTLSCSPISGHRSVSWYQQTPGQGLQFLFEYFSETQRNKGNFPGRFSGRQFSNSRSEMNVSTLELGDSALYLCASSLEGEANYGYTFGSGTRLTVV.

V and J are TRBV25-1 and TRBJ2-7; 7 bases line up with TRBD1. Germline-derived CDR1 and CDR2 are MGHDK and SYGVNS. The CDR3 runs 14 residues. V gave up 3 bases and J gave up 3 bases; unmatched junction bases: 5. In DNA, the CDR3 is TGTGCCAGCAGTGACGGGACAGCAGTCTACGAGCAGTACTTC. Residues: CASSDGTAVYEQYF.

The chain is built from TRBV29-1 and TRBJ1-2, with D unresolved. Trimming removed 6 bases at V and 3 bases at J, with 14 bases between. Per germline, CDR1 SQVTM and CDR2 ANQGSEA. The CDR3 has 13 residues. The CDR3: CSVRHKYDYGYTF. CDR3 sequence (DNA): TGCAGCGTGAGACACAAGTACGACTATGGCTACACCTTC.

The J gene is TRBJ2-2, the V gene TRBV11-2; D ambiguous. The germline V gene has CDR1 SGHAT and CDR2 FQNNGV. The CDR3 loop spans 15 amino acids. Trimming pared 3 bases from V and 5 bases from J, leaving 13 bases between. CDR3: CASSFSSVNTGELFF. The CDR3 DNA reads TGTGCCAGCAGCTTTTCCTCCGTAAATACCGGGGAGCTGTTTTTT.

This clonotype was seen a single time. CDR3 DNA sequence: TGTGCCACCAGCAGAGCGCGGACAGGGAGTCAGCCCCAGCATTTT. It translates to CATSRARTGSQPQHF. This chain links TRBV15 with TRBJ1-5, with 8 bases aligning to TRBD1. Losses at the gene ends were 1 base for V and 6 bases for J; bases not matched to a gene: 5. There are 15 residues in the CDR3. Germline V gives CDR1 LNHNV, CDR2 YYDKDF (reference sequence).

This clonotype appeared many times. The chain combines TRBV11-2 with TRBJ2-3; TRBD2 aligns across 8 bases. CDR1 and CDR2 from the germline V gene are SGHAT and FQNNGV. The CDR3 length is 15 residues. The J segment lost 4 bases and the V segment lost 1 base, leaving 4 bases of the junction unmatched. This CDR3 reads CASSLAGGPADTQYF. The CDR3 DNA sequence: TGTGCCAGCAGCTTAGCGGGGGGGCCAGCAGATACGCAGTATTTT. The whole variable domain, filled in from reference TRBV11-2 and TRBJ2-3, reads EAGVAQSPRYKIIEKRQSVAFWCNPISGHATLYWYQQILGQGPKLLIQFQNNGVVDDSQLPKDRFSAERLKGVDSTLKIQPAKLEDSAVYLCASSLAGGPADTQYFGPGTRLTVL.

This chain's CDR3 is CATSDFPRTGFIETQYF. As DNA, the CDR3 is TGTGCCACCAGTGATTTCCCAAGGACAGGGTTTATAGAGACCCAGTACTTC. This chain links TRBV24-1 with TRBJ2-5; 8 nucleotides line up with TRBD1. The CDR3 extends over 17 amino acids. Germline V gene sequence: CDR1 KGHDR, CDR2 SFDVKD. Germline trimming cut 1 base from V and 4 bases from J; bases unmatched to any gene: 10.

Only one count was recorded for this clonotype. J is TRBJ2-3 and V is TRBV7-2; 9 bases agree with TRBD2. The V segment lost 4 bases and the J segment 10 bases; nucleotides outside the gene matches: 12. The CDR3 covers 15 residues. Germline loops: CDR1 SGHTA, CDR2 FQGNSA. CDR3 protein: CASSSDSSGTMSQYF. In DNA, the CDR3 is TGTGCCAGCAGCTCCGATTCTAGCGGGACTATGTCGCAGTATTTT.

This clonotype was recorded many times. The chain couples TRBV20-1 to TRBJ2-7, with D perhaps TRBD1 (5 bases). The CDR3 is made up of 12 amino acids. CDR1 is DFQATT, CDR2 SNEGSKA, per germline (reference sequence). Trimming stripped 8 bases from V and 5 bases from J, with 16 bases between. The CDR3 loop reads CSPRGRWDEQYF. In DNA form, the CDR3 reads TGCAGTCCAAGGGGCCGCTGGGACGAGCAGTACTTC.